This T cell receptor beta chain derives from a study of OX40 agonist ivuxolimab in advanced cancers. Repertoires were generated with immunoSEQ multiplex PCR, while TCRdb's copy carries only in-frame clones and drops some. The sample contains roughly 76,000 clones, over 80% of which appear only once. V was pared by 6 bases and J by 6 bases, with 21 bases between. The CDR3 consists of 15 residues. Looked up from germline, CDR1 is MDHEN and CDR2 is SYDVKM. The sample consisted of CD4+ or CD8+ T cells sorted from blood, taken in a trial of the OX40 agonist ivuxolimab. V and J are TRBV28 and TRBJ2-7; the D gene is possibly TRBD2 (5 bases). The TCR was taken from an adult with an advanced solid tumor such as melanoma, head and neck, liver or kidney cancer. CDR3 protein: CASRDKGVGSVEQYF. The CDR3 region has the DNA TGTGCCAGCAGAGACAAAGGTGTGGGGAGCGTCGAGCAGTACTTC.